The 29 T cell receptor beta chains below all came from one sample that was sequenced in a study of cytomegalovirus exposure and HLA in healthy donors. The PCR ran on 60 Vbeta and 13 Jbeta primers. Profiled with immunoSEQ multiplex PCR; TCRdb holds only in-frame clones, not every one. The table has 250,000 to 350,000 clones, about nine tenths seen once. Material: PBMCs. These receptors were taken from a man aged 40-50 years in good health and CMV-seropositive.

This rearrangement joins TRBV5-1 to TRBJ2-2; 8 bases are shared with TRBD2. Germline loops: CDR1 SGHRS, CDR2 YFSETQ. The junction had 9 bases not matched to a gene; V was cut back by 0 bases and J by 8 bases. This CDR3 has 16 amino acids. CDR3 amino acids: CASSLVAGGPTGELFF. The CDR3 DNA sequence: TGCGCCAGCAGCTTGGTCGCGGGAGGACCCACGGGGGAGCTGTTTTTT.

The chain links TRBV7-2 to TRBJ1-1; D is unclear. V lost 2 bases to trimming and J lost 1 base, with 8 bases between them. Germline CDR1 is SGHTA and CDR2 is FQGNSA. The CDR3 contains 14 residues. CDR3 sequence reads: CASSLFKRNTEAFF. CDR3 in DNA: TGTGCCAGCAGCTTATTCAAGAGGAACACTGAAGCTTTCTTT.

The genes are TRBV7-3 and TRBJ2-1, with 11 bases lining up with TRBD2. Germline V CDR1 and CDR2: SGHTA, FQGTGA. This CDR3 comprises 16 residues. Germline trimming cut 0 bases from V and 7 bases from J; bases unmatched to any gene: 5. Written as DNA, the CDR3 is TGTGCCAGCAGCTTAACTTCCCTAGCGGGAGGAAATGAGCAGTTCTTC. Amino acid sequence: CASSLTSLAGGNEQFF.

The chain recombines TRBV7-2 with TRBJ2-7; 8 positions match TRBD2. The CDR3 is 14 amino acids. In germline, CDR1 is SGHTA, CDR2 FQGNSA. After removal of 3 bases from V and 2 bases from J, the junction contained 3 bases not matched to a gene. The CDR3 nucleotides read TGTGCCAGCAGCTTCACTAGCGGTGCCTACGAGCAGTACTTC. Translation gives CASSFTSGAYEQYF.

The rearrangement links TRBV9 to TRBJ1-5, with D tentatively TRBD1 (6 bases). The V gene lost 3 bases and the J gene lost 4 bases, with 8 bases spanning the gap. CDR3 length equals 13 residues. The germline V gene has CDR1 SGDLS and CDR2 YYNGEE. The CDR3: CASSAGDNQPQHF. The CDR3, as DNA: TGTGCCAGCAGCGCAGGGGATAATCAGCCCCAGCATTTT. The whole variable domain, filled in from reference TRBV9 and TRBJ1-5, reads DSGVTQTPKHLITATGQRVTLRCSPRSGDLSVYWYQQSLDQGLQFLIQYYNGEERAKGNILERFSAQQFPDLHSELNLSSLELGDSALYFCASSAGDNQPQHFGDGTRLSIL.

The rearrangement joins TRBV2 to TRBJ2-3; D unresolved. V was clipped by 8 bases and J by 1 base, with 16 bases between them. CDR3 length: 15 amino acids. The V gene's germline CDR1 is SNHLY and CDR2 FYNNEI. The DNA of the CDR3 is TGTGCCAGCGGCTCAGCGTGGAGTGGCACAGATACGCAGTATTTT. Protein product: CASGSAWSGTDTQYF.

The rearrangement joins TRBV11-2 to TRBJ1-1; D is undetermined. Germline CDR1 SGHAT, CDR2 FQNNGV. V was clipped by 0 bases and J by 1 base, with 18 bases between them. The CDR3 consists of 18 residues. CDR3 sequence: CASSLDFSLTEPNTEAFF. As DNA, the CDR3 is TGTGCCAGCAGCTTAGATTTCTCTCTAACAGAGCCGAACACTGAAGCTTTCTTT.

The table lists this clone with a few counts. This chain connects TRBV27 to TRBJ2-5; weak D call: TRBD1 (7 bases). Germline V CDR1 and CDR2: MNHEY, SMNVEV (reference sequence). This CDR3 has 16 amino acids. The germline V and J ends were trimmed by 4 bases and 4 bases, with 19 bases remaining between them. The CDR3 here is CASSWGRRGRRETQYF. CDR3 coding DNA: TGTGCCAGCAGTTGGGGGAGGAGGGGGCGCCGAGAGACCCAGTACTTC.

The chain is built from TRBV5-7 and TRBJ2-1; D is perhaps TRBD1 (6 bases). TRBV5-7 is recorded as an ORF, its role being uncertain. The CDR3 loop spans 12 amino acids. Deletions cut 1 base from V and 9 bases from J, with 8 bases between. CDR3: CASSLSRGEQFF. The CDR3 region has the DNA TGTGCCAGCAGCTTGTCCAGGGGTGAGCAGTTCTTC.

V and J are TRBV6-5 and TRBJ2-3; 7 nucleotides align to TRBD1. The CDR3 runs 15 residues. CDR1 is MNHEY, CDR2 SVGAGI, per germline. V shed 6 bases and J 5 bases; nucleotides not matched to a gene: 11. CDR3 residues: CASSDRVKGIDTQYF. CDR3 sequence (DNA): TGTGCCAGCAGCGACAGGGTAAAGGGGATAGATACGCAGTATTTT.

The chain employs TRBV10-3 and TRBJ2-7, with TRBD2 as a possible D gene (6 bases). Germline values: CDR1 ENHRY, CDR2 SYGVKD. CDR3 length: 16 amino acids. V was pared by 4 bases and J by 3 bases, with 19 bases between. CDR3 DNA sequence: TGTGCCATCAGTGGGTCCCCGACGGGGGAGGACTACGAGCAGTACTTC. Its protein is CAISGSPTGEDYEQYF.

The J gene is TRBJ1-5, the V gene TRBV28; D call uncertain. Germline CDR1 MDHEN, CDR2 SYDVKM. V was shortened by 6 bases and J by 6 bases, with 9 bases between the two germline ends. The CDR3 has 12 amino acids. CDR3 amino acids: CASSLARQPQHF. The CDR3 DNA sequence: TGTGCCAGCAGCCTCGCGCGTCAGCCCCAGCATTTT.

The J gene is TRBJ2-2, the V gene TRBV27; the match to TRBD1 covers 9 bases. J gave up 5 bases and V 5 bases, and 6 bases lay outside the gene matches. Germline CDR1 and CDR2: MNHEY and SMNVEV (reference sequence). The CDR3 has 15 residues. The CDR3: CASSARTGVTGELFF. Written as DNA, the CDR3 is TGTGCCAGCAGTGCCCGGACAGGGGTTACCGGGGAGCTGTTTTTT.

J is TRBJ2-2 and V is TRBV28; 13 bases map to TRBD2. V lost 7 bases and J lost 7; bases outside the gene matches: 9. CDR1 MDHEN and CDR2 SYDVKM come from the germline V gene. The CDR3 runs to 16 residues. The CDR3 loop is CASNQLAGGPSGELFF. The CDR3 nucleotides read TGTGCCAGCAACCAACTAGCGGGAGGGCCGAGCGGGGAGCTGTTTTTT.

This chain connects TRBV18 to TRBJ2-4; 11 bases agree with TRBD1. Unmatched junction bases numbered 4, after V lost 3 bases and J lost 9 bases. Germline V gene lookup returns CDR1 KGHSH and CDR2 LQKENI. This CDR3 comprises 14 residues. The CDR3 bases are TGTGCCAGCTCACCGGGACAGGGGGAAGGCATTCAGTACTTC. Protein product: CASSPGQGEGIQYF.

The chain combines TRBV28 with TRBJ1-2, with 9 bases that match TRBD1. The CDR3 has 15 amino acids. Germline V gene lookup returns CDR1 MDHEN and CDR2 SYDVKM. CDR3 nucleotides: TGTCAATCCGGGACAGGGCTAATCTGGAACTATGGCTACACCTTC. Protein product: CQSGTGLIWNYGYTF.

The rearrangement links TRBV28 to TRBJ1-2; 8 nucleotides agree with TRBD1. The CDR3 runs 13 residues. Germline V gene data show CDR1 as MDHEN and CDR2 as SYDVKM. Germline trimming cut 7 bases from V and 4 bases from J; bases unmatched to any gene: 5. The CDR3 loop is CASKIQGGYGYTF. The CDR3 DNA is TGTGCCAGCAAAATACAGGGGGGCTATGGCTACACCTTC.

Regarding this clone: Additional DNA sequences in this sample encode the identical CDR3. This chain joins TRBV9 and TRBJ2-5; weak D call: TRBD1 (5 bases). Trimming shortened V by 4 bases and J by 2 bases, and 18 bases separated the two germline ends. CDR1 and CDR2 (germline): SGDLS, YYNGEE. CDR3 length equals 16 residues. CDR3 loop: CASSPATTASQETQYF. The CDR3, as DNA: TGTGCCAGCAGCCCGGCGACGACAGCCTCTCAAGAGACCCAGTACTTC. Supplemented by reference TRBV9 and TRBJ2-5, the full variable domain reads DSGVTQTPKHLITATGQRVTLRCSPRSGDLSVYWYQQSLDQGLQFLIQYYNGEERAKGNILERFSAQQFPDLHSELNLSSLELGDSALYFCASSPATTASQETQYFGPGTRLLVL.

V and J are TRBV9 and TRBJ2-1; 10 bases fit TRBD2. V trimming: 4 bases; J trimming: 1 base; junction bases outside the gene matches: 5. The CDR3 runs to 16 residues. From germline, CDR1 is SGDLS and CDR2 YYNGEE. The CDR3 sequence: CASSQGTSVSYNEQFF. The CDR3 nucleotides read TGTGCCAGCAGCCAGGGGACTAGCGTTTCCTACAATGAGCAGTTCTTC.

V is TRBV23-1 and J is TRBJ2-7; 7 bases map to TRBD1. TRBV23-1 is labeled an ORF, and its function is uncertain. The CDR3 runs to 16 residues. Trimming at V came to 3 bases and at J to 2 bases, leaving 10 bases not matched to a gene. The DNA for the CDR3 is TGCGCCAGCAGTCATTCTACGGACAGGATCACCTACGAGCAGTACTTC. Amino acid sequence: CASSHSTDRITYEQYF.

V is TRBV28 and J is TRBJ1-1; TRBD1 aligns across 8 bases. The CDR3 length is 15 residues. Germline V gives CDR1 MDHEN, CDR2 SYDVKM. With V trimmed by 4 bases and J by 1 base, 5 bases remained unmatched. In DNA, the CDR3 is TGTGCCAGCAGTTCCTCCAGGGGGCCGAACACTGAAGCTTTCTTT. It yields the protein CASSSSRGPNTEAFF.

Worth noting for this clone: This CDR3 is also generated by other DNA sequences in the sample. The chain joins TRBV28 to TRBJ2-7, with D tentatively TRBD1 (7 bases). Germline V gene sequence: CDR1 MDHEN, CDR2 SYDVKM. V was clipped by 5 bases and J by 4 bases, with 9 bases between them. This CDR3 spans 12 amino acids. The CDR3 spells CASSPGGYEQYF. As DNA, the CDR3 is TGTGCCAGCAGTCCAGGGGGGTACGAGCAGTACTTC. The full variable domain, in which reference TRBV28 and TRBJ2-7 provide the parts outside the CDR3, is DVKVTQSSRYLVKRTGEKVFLECVQDMDHENMFWYRQDPGLGLRLIYFSYDVKMKEKGDIPEGYSVSREKKERFSLILESASTNQTSMYLCASSPGGYEQYFGPGTRLTVT.

This rearrangement joins TRBV4-1 to TRBJ2-3; 11 positions match TRBD1. The CDR3 spans 17 residues. V shed 3 bases and J 1 base; nucleotides not matched to a gene: 6. CDR1 and CDR2 from the germline V gene are MGHRA and YSYEKL. The CDR3 sequence is CASSQDRGRLGTDTQYF. In DNA, the CDR3 is TGCGCCAGCAGCCAGGACAGGGGGCGGCTCGGCACAGATACGCAGTATTTT.

The J gene is TRBJ1-2, the V gene TRBV2; 7 bases are shared with TRBD1. V trimming: 6 bases; J trimming: 8 bases; junction bases outside the gene matches: 12. This CDR3 region has 14 residues. Germline CDR1 and CDR2: SNHLY and FYNNEI. The CDR3 spells CASRGDSDGEGYTF. Here the CDR3 DNA reads TGTGCCAGCAGGGGGGACAGCGATGGGGAGGGCTACACCTTC.

Only one count was recorded for this clone. The chain links TRBV28 to TRBJ1-1; 7 bases fit TRBD1. In germline, CDR1 is MDHEN, CDR2 SYDVKM. V dropped 2 bases and J dropped 5; count of bases not matched to a gene: 11. There are 16 residues in the CDR3. The CDR3 coding sequence is TGTGCCAGCAGTTTAATAGGACAGGCTCGTAAGACTGAAGCTTTCTTT. Amino acids: CASSLIGQARKTEAFF.

The rearrangement joins TRBV6-1 to TRBJ2-5; D unclear. This CDR3 has 15 residues. Per the germline V gene, CDR1 is MNHNS and CDR2 is SASEGT. V lost 0 bases and J lost 3, with 11 bases in between. DNA for the CDR3: TGTGCCAGCAGTGAAGCGAGACTTATCGAAGAGACCCAGTACTTC. Residues: CASSEARLIEETQYF.

The V call is TRBV14, the J call TRBJ1-3; D perhaps matches TRBD1 (5 bases). The germline V gene has CDR1 SGHDN and CDR2 FVKESK. CDR3 length equals 14 residues. Trimming cost V 1 base and J 2 bases, with 6 bases left between them. The CDR3 DNA sequence: TGTGCCAGCAGCCAAGTAGGGGCTGGAAACACCATATATTTT. Residues: CASSQVGAGNTIYF.

On this clone itself: Germline is not matched at one junction end, which may reflect a read error. The J gene is TRBJ2-5, the V gene TRBV7-7; 9 bases map to TRBD1. The germline CDR1 and CDR2 sequences are SSHAT and FNYEAQ (reference sequence). The CDR3 covers 15 residues. CDR3 loop: CASSTTGGQRETQYF. The CDR3 nucleotides are TGTGCTAGCAGTACAACAGGGGGCCAAAGAGAGACCCAGTACTTC.

This chain joins TRBV6-1 and TRBJ2-2, with TRBD2 identical over 11 bases. The V and J ends lost 8 bases and 8 bases, in that order; junction bases with no gene match: 10. The germline V gene has CDR1 MNHNS and CDR2 SASEGT. The CDR3 is 15 amino acids. The CDR3 sequence: CASGGLAGGTGELFF. The CDR3 DNA is TGTGCCAGCGGTGGGCTAGCGGGAGGAACTGGGGAGCTGTTTTTT.